This T cell receptor (beta chain) was obtained from a study of tumor and adjacent non-tumor tissue in lung cancer. In regard to this clonotype: The junction and the germline gene differ at one end; a read error may be behind it.

The library came from three nested PCR rounds adapted from ARM-PCR protocols. TCRdb re-analysed the multiplex PCR reads in MiXCR, keeping a single row per CDR3 protein. Of 110,000 or so distinct CDR3 sequences in the sample, about 65% are singletons; the top ten hold around 20%. The template was RNA from unsorted bulk tissue. More than 3 cm separated this lung sample from the edge of the tumor. The germline V gene has CDR1 DFQATT and CDR2 SNEGSKA (reference sequence). The CDR3 runs 16 residues. The sequence was collected from a man aged 55 to 70 with non-small cell lung cancer. The sample was distant non-tumor lung tissue. The chain couples TRBV20-1 to TRBJ1-3; the D is unclear. CDR3 nucleotides: TGCAGTGCTAGTCCAGGACGGGAGAGATCTGGAAACACCACATATTTT. It is translated as CSASPGRERSGNTTYF.